The sequence of this T cell receptor (beta chain) was determined in a study of shared T cell receptors in the human thymus. This table comes from immunoSEQ multiplex PCR, and its TCRdb copy is limited to in-frame clones, with some not included. The sample has hundreds of thousands of clones; around 87% are singletons. Germline CDR1 KGHSH, CDR2 LQKENI. CDR3 size: 17 residues. Trimming cost V 0 bases and J 1 base; bases outside gene matches: 7. This sample was shared with a second study, whose subject was human thymus T cells. That source reports: Resections from corrective heart surgery provided thymus tissue.

Sequenced: thymocytes. The clonotype was recovered from a boy under two years old with a congenital heart defect. The chain uses TRBV18 and TRBJ2-3, with 7 bases matching TRBD1. The CDR3 is CASSPPLGQVGTDTQYF. The CDR3 nucleotides read TGTGCCAGCTCACCACCGCTAGGACAGGTGGGCACAGATACGCAGTATTTT.